A single sample gave rise to the 25 T cell receptor beta chains below, sequenced in a study of PD-1 and CTLA-4 blockade in melanoma. Generated by immunoSEQ multiplex PCR, the TCRdb table keeps only in-frame clones and is missing some. The data hold 25,000 to 35,000 clones, with 85% to 90% observed a single time. Sequencing used CD8+ T cells from peripheral blood, obtained before anti-PD-1 treatment. These receptors were collected from a human donor with melanoma.

The chain employs TRBV5-4 and TRBJ2-5, with 15 bases identical to TRBD2. The CDR3 loop spans 19 amino acids. Germline CDR1 is SGHNT and CDR2 is YYREEE (reference sequence). Trimming at V came to 0 bases and at J to 5 bases, leaving 11 bases not matched to a gene. DNA of the CDR3: TGTGCCAGCAGCTTGGAAGGGACTAGCGGGAGGTTAAGTTCCGAGACCCAGTACTTC. It is translated as CASSLEGTSGRLSSETQYF.

V and J are TRBV28 and TRBJ2-3; D is perhaps TRBD1 or TRBD2 (6 bases each). Trimming pared 2 bases from V and 4 bases from J, leaving 16 bases between. Germline CDR1 and CDR2: MDHEN and SYDVKM. This CDR3 has 16 residues. In DNA form, the CDR3 reads TGTGCCAGCAGTTTAGGGGGGACATTCTACGCAGATACGCAGTATTTT. Protein: CASSLGGTFYADTQYF.

The chain couples TRBV5-4 to TRBJ2-1, with D possibly being TRBD1 or TRBD2 (5 bases each). The CDR3 has 13 amino acids. Looked up from germline, CDR1 is SGHNT and CDR2 is YYREEE (reference sequence). With 1 base removed from V and 7 bases from J, the gap between germline ends came to 9 bases. CDR3 region: CASSLSEGNEQFF. For the CDR3, the DNA is TGTGCCAGCAGCTTGAGTGAGGGGAATGAGCAGTTCTTC.

V and J are TRBV6-5 and TRBJ2-3, with D unclear. V lost 5 bases and J 4 bases, leaving 10 bases between the germline ends. This CDR3 region has 13 residues. Germline values: CDR1 MNHEY, CDR2 SVGAGI. DNA of the CDR3: TGTGCCAGCAGTCCCCGAGGACCAGATACGCAGTATTTT. Amino acid sequence: CASSPRGPDTQYF.

The rearrangement links TRBV5-4 to TRBJ2-3, with D unclear. Germline-derived CDR1 and CDR2 are SGHNT and YYREEE (reference sequence). This CDR3 has 13 amino acids. Trimming pared 3 bases from V and 3 bases from J, leaving 8 bases between. CDR3 sequence: CASSSPGTDTQYF. The CDR3 region has the DNA TGTGCCAGCAGCTCCCCTGGGACAGATACGCAGTATTTT.

V usage is TRBV6-5 and J usage is TRBJ2-3; D gene ambiguous. The CDR3 is 15 amino acids. V was trimmed by 3 bases and J by 0 bases, leaving 10 bases between them. Germline CDR1 reads MNHEY; CDR2 reads SVGAGI. The CDR3 sequence is CASSYVKGSTDTQYF. DNA of the CDR3: TGTGCCAGCAGTTATGTAAAGGGTAGCACAGATACGCAGTATTTT.

The chain joins TRBV7-9 to TRBJ2-7, with 11 nucleotides matching TRBD2. The CDR3 loop spans 15 amino acids. Germline V gene data show CDR1 as SEHNR and CDR2 as FQNEAQ (reference sequence). The V gene end was trimmed by 4 bases and the J gene end by 2 bases; junction bases not matched to a gene: 4. The CDR3 protein is CASSSSGRRPYEQYF. The CDR3 DNA follows: TGTGCCAGCAGCTCTAGCGGGAGGCGTCCCTACGAGCAGTACTTC.

This clone was seen once. The chain is built from TRBV29-1 and TRBJ2-1; 12 nucleotides line up with TRBD2. Per the germline V gene, CDR1 is SQVTM and CDR2 is ANQGSEA. The length of the CDR3 is 15 residues. J lost 9 bases, V lost 4 bases, and 10 bases had no gene match. CDR3 bases: TGCAGCGTTGTTTCTGGATCACTAGCGGGGGGTGAGCAGTTCTTC. It translates to CSVVSGSLAGGEQFF.

The table lists this clone with a count of one. This chain connects TRBV7-9 to TRBJ2-1; the D gene is possibly TRBD1 (5 bases). Germline lookup yields CDR1 SEHNR and CDR2 FQNEAQ (reference sequence). CDR3 length: 15 residues. V lost 6 bases and J 4 bases, leaving 16 bases between the germline ends. Here the CDR3 DNA reads TGTGCCAGCAGTCGTATGGGGCCCGGGTACAATGAGCAGTTCTTC. Its protein is CASSRMGPGYNEQFF.

The rearrangement joins TRBV20-1 to TRBJ2-7; no reliable D call. Trimming pared 4 bases from V and 3 bases from J, leaving 7 bases between. This CDR3 is built from 11 residues. The germline V gene encodes CDR1 DFQATT and CDR2 SNEGSKA (reference sequence). DNA for the CDR3: TGCAGTGCTAAGGGATACTACGAGCAGTACTTC. It specifies CSAKGYYEQYF.

The chain carries TRBV9 and TRBJ2-7; D gene ambiguous. CDR1 and CDR2 (germline): SGDLS, YYNGEE. V was shortened by 6 bases and J by 7 bases, with 14 bases between the two germline ends. CDR3 length: 12 residues. Here the CDR3 reads CASKSSSREQYF. The CDR3 DNA reads as TGTGCCAGCAAGTCCAGTTCTAGAGAGCAGTACTTC.

The DNA for the CDR3 is TGTGCCAGCTCACCGACGACATCCTACGAGCAGTACTTC. Protein sequence: CASSPTTSYEQYF. J is TRBJ2-7 and V is TRBV18; D remains unclear. The germline CDR1 and CDR2 sequences are KGHSH and LQKENI. The CDR3 spans 13 residues. The germline V and J ends were trimmed by 3 bases and 1 base, with 7 bases remaining between them.

V and J are TRBV5-1 and TRBJ1-1; D uncertain. Germline V gene lookup returns CDR1 SGHRS and CDR2 YFSETQ. Trimming cost V 2 bases and J 0 bases, with 8 bases left between them. The CDR3 has 14 residues. Written as DNA, the CDR3 is TGCGCCAGCAGCTTAGGGAGCCTGAACACTGAAGCTTTCTTT. This sequence encodes CASSLGSLNTEAFF.

The J gene is TRBJ1-2, the V gene TRBV6-5; D remains ambiguous. V dropped 8 bases and J dropped 3 bases, with 16 bases sitting between them. The length of the CDR3 is 14 residues. Per germline, CDR1 MNHEY and CDR2 SVGAGI. The CDR3 loop reads CASAPDPIYYGYTF. Here the CDR3 DNA reads TGTGCCAGCGCCCCAGACCCAATCTACTATGGCTACACCTTC.

The chain has TRBV5-1 and TRBJ2-1; TRBD2 matches 7 bases. The CDR3 is 14 amino acids. Trimming took 2 bases from V and 2 from J; bases not matched to a gene: 1. Germline V gene sequence: CDR1 SGHRS, CDR2 YFSETQ. Written as DNA, the CDR3 is TGCGCCAGCAGCTTCAGCGGGGCCTACAATGAGCAGTTCTTC. It encodes CASSFSGAYNEQFF.

The chain has TRBV7-2 and TRBJ2-7, with 8 bases matching TRBD2. Germline V gene data show CDR1 as SGHTA and CDR2 as FQGNSA. The CDR3 spans 14 residues. Germline trimming cut 5 bases from V and 1 base from J; bases unmatched to any gene: 4. The CDR3 nucleotides read TGTGCCAGCAGCCCACTAGCGGTTTCCTACGAGCAGTACTTC. Translation gives CASSPLAVSYEQYF.

This sequence joins TRBV7-9 and TRBJ2-2, with TRBD1 identical over 8 bases. The CDR3 totals 16 residues. Trimming removed 5 bases from V and 6 bases from J; junction bases left unmatched: 11. Germline CDR1 and CDR2: SEHNR and FQNEAQ (reference sequence). The CDR3 region has the DNA TGTGCCAGCAGCCCTCGGACAGGGATTGGCGCCGGGGAGCTGTTTTTT. It specifies CASSPRTGIGAGELFF. The whole variable domain, remainder taken from reference TRBV7-9 and TRBJ2-2, is DTGVSQNPRHKITKRGQNVTFRCDPISEHNRLYWYRQTLGQGPEFLTYFQNEAQLEKSRLLSDRFSAERPKGSFSTLEIQRTEQGDSAMYLCASSPRTGIGAGELFFGEGSRLTVL.

The chain couples TRBV7-9 to TRBJ1-5; D is undetermined. CDR3 length: 12 amino acids. The V end was cut by 5 bases, the J end by 1 base, with 3 bases between. In germline, CDR1 is SEHNR, CDR2 FQNEAQ (reference sequence). In DNA form, the CDR3 reads TGTGCCAGCAGCCAGAGCAATCAGCCCCAGCATTTT. Protein product: CASSQSNQPQHF.

J is TRBJ1-1 and V is TRBV19; D is unclear. Between the trimmed V and J ends, which lost 5 bases and 6 bases, there was a span of 13 bases. The CDR3 totals 13 residues. Germline V gene sequence: CDR1 LNHDA, CDR2 SQIVND (reference sequence). The CDR3 nucleotides are TGTGCCAGTAGTCCCCTCTCTGTACCTGAAGCTTTCTTT. This translates into CASSPLSVPEAFF.

The J gene is TRBJ1-1, the V gene TRBV7-9; the D is unclear. Germline CDR1 SEHNR, CDR2 FQNEAQ (reference sequence). The CDR3 has 14 residues. The V gene lost 4 bases and the J gene lost 0 bases, with 9 bases spanning the gap. The CDR3 protein is CASSYITVNTEAFF. The CDR3 bases are TGTGCCAGCAGCTATATAACAGTGAACACTGAAGCTTTCTTT.

The chain uses TRBV14 and TRBJ2-7; 9 positions agree with TRBD1. Germline CDR1 reads SGHDN; CDR2 reads FVKESK. With V trimmed by 4 bases and J by 0 bases, 7 bases remained unmatched. The CDR3 spans 16 residues. CDR3: CASSRPGQGFSYEQYF. CDR3 nucleotides: TGTGCCAGCAGCCGTCCGGGACAGGGATTCTCCTACGAGCAGTACTTC.

The chain has TRBV11-2 and TRBJ1-1; D gene ambiguous. V gave up 5 bases and J gave up 5 bases, with 24 bases separating them. This CDR3 spans 17 amino acids. Looked up from germline, CDR1 is SGHAT and CDR2 is FQNNGV. CDR3 DNA: TGTGCCAGCAGCATCTCCAGGCTGAGCTATACGGGGACTGAAGCTTTCTTT. It specifies CASSISRLSYTGTEAFF. The full variable domain, its missing parts supplied by reference TRBV11-2 and TRBJ1-1, is EAGVAQSPRYKIIEKRQSVAFWCNPISGHATLYWYQQILGQGPKLLIQFQNNGVVDDSQLPKDRFSAERLKGVDSTLKIQPAKLEDSAVYLCASSISRLSYTGTEAFFGQGTRLTVV.

V is TRBV19 and J is TRBJ2-7; 8 bases agree with TRBD1. V lost 11 bases and J lost 3; bases outside the gene matches: 6. In germline, CDR1 is LNHDA, CDR2 SQIVND (reference sequence). CDR3 length: 12 amino acids. CDR3 protein: CAAGGTGYEQYF. CDR3 nucleotide sequence: TGTGCCGCTGGAGGGACAGGCTACGAGCAGTACTTC.

This chain uses TRBV27 with TRBJ2-3; D not resolved. V gave up 8 bases and J gave up 4 bases, with 13 bases separating them. The CDR3 covers 13 residues. CDR1 is MNHEY and CDR2 is SMNVEV in the germline V gene (reference sequence). CDR3 bases: TGTGCCAGCCGCCTCTCTAGGGCAGATACGCAGTATTTT. Translating it yields CASRLSRADTQYF.

This clone was seen a handful of times. This chain links TRBV7-9 with TRBJ1-2; no firm D call. Looked up from germline, CDR1 is SEHNR and CDR2 is FQNEAQ (reference sequence). V was clipped by 1 base and J by 3 bases, with 6 bases between them. The CDR3 runs to 13 residues. The CDR3 loop reads CASSLDRDYGYTF. CDR3 nucleotides: TGTGCCAGCAGCTTAGACAGAGACTATGGCTACACCTTC.